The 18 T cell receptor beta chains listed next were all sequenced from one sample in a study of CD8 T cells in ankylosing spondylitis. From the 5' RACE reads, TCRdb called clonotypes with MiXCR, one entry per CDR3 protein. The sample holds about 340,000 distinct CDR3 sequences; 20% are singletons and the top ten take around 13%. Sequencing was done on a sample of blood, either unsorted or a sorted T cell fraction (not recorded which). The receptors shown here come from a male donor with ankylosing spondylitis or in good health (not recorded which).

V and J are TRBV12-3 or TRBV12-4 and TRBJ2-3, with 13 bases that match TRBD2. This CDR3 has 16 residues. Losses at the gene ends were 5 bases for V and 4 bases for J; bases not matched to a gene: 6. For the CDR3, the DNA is TGTGCCAGCAGTCCGGGGACTAGCGGGGCCCCAGATACGCAGTATTTT. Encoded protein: CASSPGTSGAPDTQYF.

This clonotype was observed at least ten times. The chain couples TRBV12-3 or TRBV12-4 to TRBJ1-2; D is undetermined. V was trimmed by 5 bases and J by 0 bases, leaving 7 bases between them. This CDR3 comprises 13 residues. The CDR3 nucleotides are TGTGCCAGCAGTCCTAGTCCTAACTATGGCTACACCTTC. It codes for CASSPSPNYGYTF.

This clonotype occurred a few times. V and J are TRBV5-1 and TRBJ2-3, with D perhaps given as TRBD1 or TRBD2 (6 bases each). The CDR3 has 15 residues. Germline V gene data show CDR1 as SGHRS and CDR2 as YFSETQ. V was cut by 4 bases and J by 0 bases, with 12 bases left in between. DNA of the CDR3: TGCGCCAGCAGCGCGGGACATTTAAGCACAGATACGCAGTATTTT. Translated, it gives CASSAGHLSTDTQYF.

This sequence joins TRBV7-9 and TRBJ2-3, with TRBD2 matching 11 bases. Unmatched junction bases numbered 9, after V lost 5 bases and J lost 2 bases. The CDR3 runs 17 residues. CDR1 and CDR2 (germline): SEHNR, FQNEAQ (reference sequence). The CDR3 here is CASSPSLAGGPTDTQYF. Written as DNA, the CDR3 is TGTGCCAGCAGCCCATCGCTAGCGGGGGGCCCCACAGATACGCAGTATTTT. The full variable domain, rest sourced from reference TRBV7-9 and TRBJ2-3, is DTGVSQNPRHKITKRGQNVTFRCDPISEHNRLYWYRQTLGQGPEFLTYFQNEAQLEKSRLLSDRFSAERPKGSFSTLEIQRTEQGDSAMYLCASSPSLAGGPTDTQYFGPGTRLTVL.

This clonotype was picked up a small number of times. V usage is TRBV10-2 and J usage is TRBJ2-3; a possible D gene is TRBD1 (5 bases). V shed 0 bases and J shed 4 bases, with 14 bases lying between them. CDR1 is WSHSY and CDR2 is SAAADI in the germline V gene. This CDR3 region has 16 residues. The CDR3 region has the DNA TGCGCCAGCAGTGAGTCGTACGCAGGGATGCCAGATACGCAGTATTTT. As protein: CASSESYAGMPDTQYF.

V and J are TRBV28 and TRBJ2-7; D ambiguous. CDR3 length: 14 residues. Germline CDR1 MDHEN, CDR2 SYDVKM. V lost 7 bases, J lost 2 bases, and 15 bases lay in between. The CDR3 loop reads CASNDIDGTYEQYF. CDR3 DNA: TGTGCCAGCAATGATATCGACGGTACCTACGAGCAGTACTTC.

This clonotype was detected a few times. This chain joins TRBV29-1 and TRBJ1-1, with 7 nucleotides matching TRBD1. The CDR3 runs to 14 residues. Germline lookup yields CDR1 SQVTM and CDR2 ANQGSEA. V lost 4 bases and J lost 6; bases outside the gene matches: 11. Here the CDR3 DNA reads TGCAGCGTTGCCCCTTTGGCAGGGGGGCCTGAAGCTTTCTTT. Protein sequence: CSVAPLAGGPEAFF.

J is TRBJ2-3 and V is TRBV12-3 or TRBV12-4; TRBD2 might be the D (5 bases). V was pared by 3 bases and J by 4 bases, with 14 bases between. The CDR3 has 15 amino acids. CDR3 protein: CASSFSDYLADTQYF. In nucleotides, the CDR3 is TGTGCCAGCAGTTTCTCCGACTACCTGGCAGATACGCAGTATTTT.

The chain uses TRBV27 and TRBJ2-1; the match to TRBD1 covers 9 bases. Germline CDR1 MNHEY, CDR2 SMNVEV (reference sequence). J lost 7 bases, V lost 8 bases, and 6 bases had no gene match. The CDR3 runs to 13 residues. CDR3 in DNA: TGTGCCAGCGGACAGGGGTGGGTAAATGAGCAGTTCTTC. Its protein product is CASGQGWVNEQFF.

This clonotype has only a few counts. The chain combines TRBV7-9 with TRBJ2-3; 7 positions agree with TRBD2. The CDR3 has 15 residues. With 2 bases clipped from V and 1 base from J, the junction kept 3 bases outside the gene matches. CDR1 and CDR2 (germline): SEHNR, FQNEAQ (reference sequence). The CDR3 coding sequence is TGTGCCAGCAGCTTATGGAGCGGGGGCACAGATACGCAGTATTTT. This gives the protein CASSLWSGGTDTQYF.

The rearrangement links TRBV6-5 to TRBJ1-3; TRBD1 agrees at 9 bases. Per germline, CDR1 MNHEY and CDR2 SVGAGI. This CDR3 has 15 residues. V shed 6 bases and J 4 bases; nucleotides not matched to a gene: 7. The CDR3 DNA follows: TGTGCCAGCAGACCCGGACAGGGGTTCGGAAACACCATATATTTT. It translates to CASRPGQGFGNTIYF.

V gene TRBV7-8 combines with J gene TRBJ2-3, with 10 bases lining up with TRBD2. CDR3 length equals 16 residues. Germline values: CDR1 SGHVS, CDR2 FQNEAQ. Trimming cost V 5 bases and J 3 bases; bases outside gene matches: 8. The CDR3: CASSHKRGGLTDTQYF. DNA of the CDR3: TGTGCCAGCAGCCACAAGCGGGGGGGCTTAACAGATACGCAGTATTTT.

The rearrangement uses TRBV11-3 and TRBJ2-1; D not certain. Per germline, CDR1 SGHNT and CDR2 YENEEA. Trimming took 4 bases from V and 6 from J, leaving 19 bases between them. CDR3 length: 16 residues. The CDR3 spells CASSSREASYGNEQFF. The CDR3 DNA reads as TGTGCCAGCAGCTCCCGAGAAGCCTCCTACGGCAATGAGCAGTTCTTC.

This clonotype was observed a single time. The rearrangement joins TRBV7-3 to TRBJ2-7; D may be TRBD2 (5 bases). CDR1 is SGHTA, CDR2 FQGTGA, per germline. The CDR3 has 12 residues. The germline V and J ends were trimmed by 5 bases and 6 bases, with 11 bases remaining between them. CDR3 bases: TGTGCCAGCAGCGATCCGGGGTCCGAGCAGTACTTC. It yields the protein CASSDPGSEQYF.

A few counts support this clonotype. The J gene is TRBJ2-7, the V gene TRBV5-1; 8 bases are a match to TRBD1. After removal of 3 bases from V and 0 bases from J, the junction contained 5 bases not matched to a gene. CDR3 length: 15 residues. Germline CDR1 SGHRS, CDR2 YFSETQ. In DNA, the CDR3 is TGCGCCAGCAGCTCACGGACAGGGAGCTCCTACGAGCAGTACTTC. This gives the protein CASSSRTGSSYEQYF.

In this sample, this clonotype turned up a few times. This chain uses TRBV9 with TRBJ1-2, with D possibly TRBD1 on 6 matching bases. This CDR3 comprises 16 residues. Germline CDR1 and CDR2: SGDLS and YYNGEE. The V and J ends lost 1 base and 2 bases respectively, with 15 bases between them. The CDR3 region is CASSVFSGAGNYGYTF. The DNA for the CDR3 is TGTGCCAGCAGCGTATTCTCAGGGGCGGGGAACTATGGCTACACCTTC. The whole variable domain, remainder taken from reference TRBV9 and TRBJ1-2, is DSGVTQTPKHLITATGQRVTLRCSPRSGDLSVYWYQQSLDQGLQFLIQYYNGEERAKGNILERFSAQQFPDLHSELNLSSLELGDSALYFCASSVFSGAGNYGYTFGSGTRLTVV.

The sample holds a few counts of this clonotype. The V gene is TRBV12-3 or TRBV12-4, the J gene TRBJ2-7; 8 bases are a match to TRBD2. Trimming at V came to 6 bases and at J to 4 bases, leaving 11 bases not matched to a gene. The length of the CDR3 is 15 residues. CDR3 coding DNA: TGTGCCAGCAGGGAGACGGGGGGGGCCGGGTACGAGCAGTACTTC. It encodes CASRETGGAGYEQYF.

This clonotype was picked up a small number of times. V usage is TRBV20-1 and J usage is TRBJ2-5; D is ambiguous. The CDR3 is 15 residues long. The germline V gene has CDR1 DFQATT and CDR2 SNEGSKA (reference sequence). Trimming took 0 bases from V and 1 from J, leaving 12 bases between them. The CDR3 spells CSARDMAGTQETQYF. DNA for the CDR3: TGCAGTGCTAGAGATATGGCAGGTACCCAAGAGACCCAGTACTTC.